The 9 T cell receptor beta chains reported below all come from one sample, sequenced in a study of CD8 T cells in Susac syndrome. RNA totalling roughly 0.5 to 1 ug underwent reverse transcription with random hexamers. TCRdb re-called the immunoSEQ multiplex PCR reads through MiXCR, storing one row per CDR3 protein. Counted here are over 100,000 distinct CDR3 sequences, just under 95% occurring once; the ten biggest clones make up approximately 0.13%. Sequencing was performed on CD8+ T cells from PBMCs. The receptors were gathered from a human donor in good health.

This chain connects TRBV5-1 to TRBJ2-7; D is unresolved. The V and J ends lost 0 bases and 5 bases respectively, with 12 bases between them. This CDR3 has 14 amino acids. Germline V lookup: CDR1 SGHRS, CDR2 YFSETQ. The CDR3 sequence is CASSLDRIVDEQYF. The CDR3 nucleotides are TGCGCCAGCAGCTTGGATCGGATAGTAGACGAGCAGTACTTC.

V usage is TRBV18 and J usage is TRBJ2-7, with 11 positions matching TRBD1. The CDR3 runs to 15 residues. Germline CDR1 reads KGHSH; CDR2 reads LQKENI. Trimming removed 3 bases from V and 2 bases from J; junction bases left unmatched: 3. CDR3 DNA: TGTGCCAGCTCACCTCCGGGACAGGGGGCCTACGAGCAGTACTTC. Translated, it gives CASSPPGQGAYEQYF.

This clonotype was counted only a few times. This chain connects TRBV7-2 to TRBJ2-7, with TRBD1 as a possible D gene (5 bases). Per germline, CDR1 SGHTA and CDR2 FQGNSA. The CDR3 consists of 13 residues. V was cut by 1 base and J by 6 bases, with 10 bases left in between. CDR3 residues: CASSLVRVGEQYF. In DNA, the CDR3 is TGTGCCAGCAGCTTAGTCAGGGTAGGCGAGCAGTACTTC.

V usage is TRBV3-1 and J usage is TRBJ2-5; TRBD1 agrees at 7 bases. V was clipped by 4 bases and J by 14 bases; unmatched bases: 7. In germline, CDR1 is LGHDT, CDR2 YNNKEL (reference sequence). This CDR3 has 11 amino acids. CDR3 region: CASSLGTVFYF. The DNA of the CDR3 is TGTGCCAGCAGCCTAGGGACAGTCTTCTACTTC.

V is TRBV19 and J is TRBJ2-5; a possible D gene is TRBD2 (6 bases). The CDR3 is 13 amino acids. V lost 5 bases and J 4 bases, leaving 11 bases between the germline ends. Germline CDR1 reads LNHDA; CDR2 reads SQIVND (reference sequence). The DNA of the CDR3 is TGTGCCAGTAGTCCCGGGACTGGAGAGACCCAGTACTTC. It is translated as CASSPGTGETQYF.

This chain joins TRBV5-1 and TRBJ1-5, with D tentatively TRBD1 (6 bases). There are 13 residues in the CDR3. With 3 bases removed from V and 5 bases from J, the gap between germline ends came to 9 bases. Germline V lookup: CDR1 SGHRS, CDR2 YFSETQ. CDR3 bases: TGCGCCAGCAGCTCCGAGGGGGATCAGCCCCAGCATTTT. Its translation: CASSSEGDQPQHF.

The sample holds one count of this clonotype. The chain combines TRBV2 with TRBJ2-7; no clear D gene. V lost 1 base and J 1 base, leaving 14 bases between the germline ends. CDR1 is SNHLY, CDR2 FYNNEI, per germline. The CDR3 contains 16 residues. The CDR3 nucleotides read TGTGCCAGCAGTGAAGAAATTAGTGGCCCTTCCTACGAGCAGTACTTC. It translates to CASSEEISGPSYEQYF.

V usage is TRBV7-2 and J usage is TRBJ2-7; 7 positions match TRBD1. Germline V gene sequence: CDR1 SGHTA, CDR2 FQGNSA. The ends lost 4 bases at V and 2 bases at J; junction bases unmatched: 8. The CDR3 has 15 amino acids. CDR3 amino acids: CASSSWATGPYEQYF. CDR3 nucleotide sequence: TGTGCCAGCAGCTCATGGGCGACAGGGCCCTACGAGCAGTACTTC.

The rearrangement joins TRBV20-1 to TRBJ1-2; 9 nucleotides agree with TRBD1. The CDR3 totals 13 residues. CDR1 and CDR2 (germline): DFQATT, SNEGSKA (reference sequence). V gave up 6 bases and J gave up 3 bases; unmatched junction bases: 5. The CDR3 reads CSAWDREDYGYTF. CDR3 coding DNA: TGCAGTGCCTGGGACAGGGAAGACTATGGCTACACCTTC.